This T cell receptor (beta chain) is drawn from a study of shared clonotypes between healthy human individuals. Findings and limits, study-wide: At large depth, rarefaction still showed sorted-subset sequencing to be incomplete. Clonotypes shared by all four sorted-subset donors had higher generation probabilities than non-shared clonotypes.

An approximately 180 ng quantity of DNA, 30,000 to 35,000 T cell genomes, went into the sorted-subset replicate PCRs. The table came from immunoSEQ multiplex PCR; TCRdb's copy has only in-frame clones and leaves some out. The table records just over 2,000,000 clones, approximately 94% of them present only once. Naive CD8 cells lacked CD45RO, underwent positive selection for CCR7 and left out terminally differentiated effector memory CD45RA+ cells. V was trimmed by 7 bases and J by 0 bases, leaving 11 bases between them. CDR3 size: 14 residues. Per germline, CDR1 MNHNY and CDR2 SVGAGI (reference sequence). This clone appeared once. Its antigen remains unidentified.

Sequencing was carried out using naive CD8+ T cells sorted from blood. The source of this sequence is a man in his late teens or twenties in good health. The rearrangement uses TRBV6-6 and TRBJ2-3; unclear D gene. CDR3: CASNVPSSTDTQYF. CDR3 nucleotides: TGTGCCAGCAACGTCCCTTCTAGCACAGATACGCAGTATTTT.